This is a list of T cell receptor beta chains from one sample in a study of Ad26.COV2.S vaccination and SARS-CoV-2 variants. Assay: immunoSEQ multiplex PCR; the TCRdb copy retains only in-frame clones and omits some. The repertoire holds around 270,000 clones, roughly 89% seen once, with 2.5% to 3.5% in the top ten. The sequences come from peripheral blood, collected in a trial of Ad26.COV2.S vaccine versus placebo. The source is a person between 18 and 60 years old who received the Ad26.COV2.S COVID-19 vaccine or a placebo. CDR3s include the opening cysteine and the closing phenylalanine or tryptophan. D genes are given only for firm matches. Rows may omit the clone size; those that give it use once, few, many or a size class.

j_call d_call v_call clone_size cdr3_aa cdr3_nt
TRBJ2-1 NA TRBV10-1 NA CASSESGDTFYNEQFF TGCGCCAGCAGTGAGTCAGGGGACACTTTCTACAATGAGCAGTTCTTC
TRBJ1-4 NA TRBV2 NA CASCVEKLFF TGTGCCAGCTGTGTGGAAAAACTGTTTTTT
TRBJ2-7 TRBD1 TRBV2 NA CASRQSSGQGVYEQYF TGTGCCAGCAGACAATCTTCTGGACAGGGCGTGTACGAGCAGTACTTC
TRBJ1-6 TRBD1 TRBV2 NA CASSQGDSPLHF TGTGCCAGCAGCCAGGGGGATTCACCCCTCCACTTT
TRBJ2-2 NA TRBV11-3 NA CASSLYSSSLTGTGELFF TGTGCCAGCAGCTTATATTCGTCTTCCCTCACTGGCACCGGGGAGCTGTTTTTT
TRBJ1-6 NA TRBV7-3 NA CASSSGHPGSPLHF TGTGCCAGCAGCTCCGGACACCCAGGGTCACCCCTCCACTTT
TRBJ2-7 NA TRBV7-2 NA CASSLDIKQQYF TGTGCCAGCAGCTTAGATATTAAGCAGCAGTACTTC
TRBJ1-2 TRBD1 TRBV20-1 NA CSASPPTGVDAYGYTF TGCAGTGCTAGTCCCCCGACAGGGGTAGATGCTTATGGCTACACCTTC
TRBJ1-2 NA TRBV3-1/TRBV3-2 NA CASSARTGTANYGYTF TGTGCCAGCAGCGCTCGAACAGGGACCGCTAACTATGGCTACACCTTC
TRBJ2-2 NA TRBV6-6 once CASTREGGDTGELFF TGTGCCAGCACTCGGGAAGGGGGGGACACCGGGGAGCTGTTTTTT
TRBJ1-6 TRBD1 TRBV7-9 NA CASSPGNRGQNNSPLHF TGTGCCAGCAGCCCAGGAAACAGGGGGCAAAATAATTCACCCCTCCACTTT
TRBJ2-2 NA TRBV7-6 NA CASSLVRELFF TGTGCCAGCAGCTTAGTCCGCGAGCTGTTTTTT
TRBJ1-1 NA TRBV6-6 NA CASSQTTANTEAFF TGTGCCAGCAGTCAGACGACAGCTAACACTGAAGCTTTCTTT
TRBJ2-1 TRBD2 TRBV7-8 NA CASSLAAVAGVEQFF TGTGCCAGCAGCTTAGCGGCAGTAGCGGGAGTTGAGCAGTTCTTC
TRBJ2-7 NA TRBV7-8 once CASSLGLRTLYYPYEQYF TGTGCCAGCAGCTTAGGGCTTAGGACGTTATACTACCCCTACGAGCAGTACTTC
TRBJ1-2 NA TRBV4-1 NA CASSQLGYGYTF TGCGCCAGCAGCCAACTAGGCTATGGCTACACCTTC
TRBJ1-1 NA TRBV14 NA CASIGGGTEAFF TGTGCCAGCATTGGGGGAGGCACTGAAGCTTTCTTT
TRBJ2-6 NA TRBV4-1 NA CASSQDYGASGANVLTF TGCGCCAGCAGCCAAGATTATGGGGCTTCAGGGGCCAACGTCCTGACTTTC
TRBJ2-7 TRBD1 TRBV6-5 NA CASGRDRGSEQYF TGTGCCAGCGGCCGGGACAGGGGGTCCGAGCAGTACTTC
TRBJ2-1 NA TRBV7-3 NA CASSSGTANEQFF TGTGCCAGCAGCTCGGGGACGGCTAATGAGCAGTTCTTC
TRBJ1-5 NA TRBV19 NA CASSRRGGNQPQHF TGTGCCAGTAGTCGCAGGGGCGGCAATCAGCCCCAGCATTTT
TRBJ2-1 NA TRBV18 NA CASSPTIQSEQFF TGTGCCAGCTCACCAACCATTCAGAGTGAGCAGTTCTTC
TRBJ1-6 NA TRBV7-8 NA CASSLVRDNSPLHF TGTGCCAGCAGCTTAGTCAGAGATAATTCACCCCTCCACTTT
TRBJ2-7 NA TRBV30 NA CAWSPKRGTAAEQYF TGTGCCTGGAGTCCAAAGCGGGGGACAGCTGCAGAGCAGTACTTC
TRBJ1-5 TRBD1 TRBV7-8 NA CASSSVQGARSNQPQHF TGTGCCAGCAGCTCGGTACAGGGGGCACGGAGCAATCAGCCCCAGCATTTT
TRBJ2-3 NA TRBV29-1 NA CSVVGGVSRKSTDTQYF TGCAGCGTTGTAGGGGGGGTAAGCCGCAAAAGCACAGATACGCAGTATTTT
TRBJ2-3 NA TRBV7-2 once CASTLSLGVTDTQYF TGTGCCAGCACCCTAAGTTTAGGGGTGACAGATACGCAGTATTTT
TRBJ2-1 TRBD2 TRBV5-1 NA CASTGTSGNNEQFF TGCGCCAGCACCGGGACTAGCGGGAACAATGAGCAGTTCTTC
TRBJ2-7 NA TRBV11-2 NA CASSLMENSGEQYF TGTGCCAGCAGCTTAATGGAGAACTCCGGCGAGCAGTACTTC
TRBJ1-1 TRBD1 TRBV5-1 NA CASRERTGLNTEAFF TGCGCCAGCAGAGAGCGGACAGGGTTGAACACTGAAGCTTTCTTT
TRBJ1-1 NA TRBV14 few CASSLSGVTEAFF TGTGCCAGCAGCCTATCCGGGGTGACTGAAGCTTTCTTT
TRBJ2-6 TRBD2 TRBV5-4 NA CASSWSSGSSGANVLTF TGTGCCAGCAGCTGGTCTAGCGGTAGCTCTGGGGCCAACGTCCTGACTTTC
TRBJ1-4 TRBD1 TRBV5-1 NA CASSLYTGVNEKLFF TGCGCCAGCAGCCTTTATACAGGGGTAAATGAAAAACTGTTTTTT
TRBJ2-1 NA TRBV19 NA CASSVQGGSYNEQFF TGTGCCAGTAGTGTCCAGGGGGGCTCCTACAATGAGCAGTTCTTC
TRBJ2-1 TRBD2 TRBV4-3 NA CASSQDKAGPYNEQFF TGCGCCAGCAGCCAAGATAAAGCGGGGCCGTACAATGAGCAGTTCTTC
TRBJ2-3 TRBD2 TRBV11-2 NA CASSFGRGGAGDTQYF TGTGCCAGCAGCTTTGGTCGCGGGGGGGCGGGAGATACGCAGTATTTT
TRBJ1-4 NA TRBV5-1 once CASSLKGLTNEKLFF TGCGCCAGCAGCTTGAAGGGCTTGACTAATGAAAAACTGTTTTTT
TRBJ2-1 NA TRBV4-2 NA CASSQVTGAPNEQFF TGTGCCAGCAGCCAAGTAACGGGGGCCCCCAATGAGCAGTTCTTC
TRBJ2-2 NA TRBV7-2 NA CASSLFLNTGELFF TGTGCCAGCAGCTTATTTCTGAACACCGGGGAGCTGTTTTTT
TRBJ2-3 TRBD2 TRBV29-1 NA CSVGPPGRSSGSTDTQYF TGCAGCGTTGGCCCTCCCGGACGCTCTAGCGGGAGCACAGATACGCAGTATTTT
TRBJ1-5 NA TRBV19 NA CASSRDAGRANQPQHF TGTGCCAGTAGTAGGGATGCAGGGCGGGCCAATCAGCCCCAGCATTTT
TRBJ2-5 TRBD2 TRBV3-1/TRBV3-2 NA CASSQGDWVAGGQETQYF TGTGCCAGCAGCCAAGGAGACTGGGTAGCGGGGGGACAAGAGACCCAGTACTTC
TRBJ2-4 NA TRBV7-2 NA CASSYGGNIQYF TGTGCCAGCAGCTACGGGGGAAACATTCAGTACTTC
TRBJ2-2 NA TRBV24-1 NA CATSDFRGHGTNTGELFF TGTGCCACCAGTGATTTTCGGGGACACGGGACGAACACCGGGGAGCTGTTTTTT
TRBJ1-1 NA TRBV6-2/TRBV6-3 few CASSYGRGNTEAFF TGTGCCAGCAGTTACGGGAGGGGGAACACTGAAGCTTTCTTT
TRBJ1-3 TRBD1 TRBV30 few CAWDRGQGAAGNTIYF TGTGCCTGGGACCGGGGACAGGGGGCAGCTGGAAACACCATATATTTT
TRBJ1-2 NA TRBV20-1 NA CSASDSPQGNYGYTF TGCAGTGCTAGTGACAGCCCCCAGGGGAACTATGGCTACACCTTC
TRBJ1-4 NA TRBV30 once CAWRPREGYEKLFF TGTGCCTGGAGGCCCCGTGAGGGTTATGAAAAACTGTTTTTT
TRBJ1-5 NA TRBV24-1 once CATSEQGHGPQHF TGTGCCACCAGTGAACAGGGCCACGGGCCCCAGCATTTT
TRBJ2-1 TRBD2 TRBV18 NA CASSPPGLAGKNEQFF TGTGCCAGCTCACCTCCGGGACTAGCGGGTAAAAATGAGCAGTTCTTC